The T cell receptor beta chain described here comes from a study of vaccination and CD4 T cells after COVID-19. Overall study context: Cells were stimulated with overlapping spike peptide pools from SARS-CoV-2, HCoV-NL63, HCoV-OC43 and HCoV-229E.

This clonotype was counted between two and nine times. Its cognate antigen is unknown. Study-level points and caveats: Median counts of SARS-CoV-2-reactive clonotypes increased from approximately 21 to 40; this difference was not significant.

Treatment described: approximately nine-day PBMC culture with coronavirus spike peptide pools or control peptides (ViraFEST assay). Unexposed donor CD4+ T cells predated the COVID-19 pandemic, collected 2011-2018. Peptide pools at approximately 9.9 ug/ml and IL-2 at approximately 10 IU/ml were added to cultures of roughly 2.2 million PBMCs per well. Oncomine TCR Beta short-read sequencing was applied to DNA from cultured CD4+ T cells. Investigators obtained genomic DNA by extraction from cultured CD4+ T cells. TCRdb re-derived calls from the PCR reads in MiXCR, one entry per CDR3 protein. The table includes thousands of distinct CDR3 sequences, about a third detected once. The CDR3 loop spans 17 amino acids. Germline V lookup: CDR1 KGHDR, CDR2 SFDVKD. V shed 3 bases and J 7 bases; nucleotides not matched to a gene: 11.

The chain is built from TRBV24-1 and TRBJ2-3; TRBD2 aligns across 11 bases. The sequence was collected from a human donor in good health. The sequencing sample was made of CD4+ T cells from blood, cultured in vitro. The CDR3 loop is CATSDVRGTSGRYTQYF. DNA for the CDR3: TGTGCCACCAGTGATGTAAGGGGCACTAGCGGGAGATATACGCAGTATTTT.